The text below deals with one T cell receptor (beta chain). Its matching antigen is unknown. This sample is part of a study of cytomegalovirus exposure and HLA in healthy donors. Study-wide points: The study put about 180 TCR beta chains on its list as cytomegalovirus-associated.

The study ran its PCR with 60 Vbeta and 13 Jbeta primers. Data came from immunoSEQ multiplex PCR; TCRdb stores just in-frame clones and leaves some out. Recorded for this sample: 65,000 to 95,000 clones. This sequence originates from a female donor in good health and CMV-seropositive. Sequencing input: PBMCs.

The CDR3 loop is CASSPRARPSTDTQYF. The CDR3 DNA follows: TGTGCCAGCTCACCACGGGCCCGACCAAGCACAGATACGCAGTATTTT. The V and J genes are TRBV18 and TRBJ2-3; no definite D call. Germline assignment: CDR1 KGHSH and CDR2 LQKENI. This CDR3 contains 16 residues. V was pared by 1 base and J by 0 bases, with 11 bases between. Looking up the rest from reference TRBV18 and TRBJ2-3 gives the full variable domain: NAGVMQNPRHLVRRRGQEARLRCSPMKGHSHVYWYRQLPEEGLKFMVYLQKENIIDESGMPKERFSAEFPKEGPSILRIQQVVRGDSAAYFCASSPRARPSTDTQYFGPGTRLTVL.